The 17 T cell receptor beta chains presented below share a single source sample, sequenced in a study of human T cells and chemical hapten exposure. TCRdb reprocessed the RACE reads via MiXCR and lists one record per CDR3 protein. The sample lists 69,000 or so distinct CDR3 sequences, 10% occurring once. Time point defined: patch test 2, 6 weeks after DPC sensitization. Treatment indicated: therapeutic diphenylcyclopropenone sensitization with weekly scalp DPC. The specimen was whole blood, collected in connection with sensitization to the hapten diphenylcyclopropenone (DPC). These receptors were obtained from a woman aged 50 to 65 with alopecia areata. Some clones in this sample may be carry-over from other donors' samples.

This clonotype showed up just a few times. This chain connects TRBV5-1 to TRBJ2-5; 9 nucleotides align to TRBD1. CDR3 length: 14 residues. Germline-derived CDR1 and CDR2 are SGHRS and YFSETQ. Trimming removed 4 bases from V and 2 bases from J; junction bases left unmatched: 3. CDR3 region: CASSGTGLQETQYF. CDR3 DNA: TGCGCCAGCAGCGGGACAGGGCTTCAAGAGACCCAGTACTTC.

This clonotype was observed at least ten times. The chain uses TRBV5-1 and TRBJ2-1; no clear D gene. Germline-derived CDR1 and CDR2 are SGHRS and YFSETQ. The V gene lost 4 bases and the J gene lost 5 bases, with 4 bases spanning the gap. CDR3 length equals 11 residues. The CDR3 loop is CASSRNNEQFF. The CDR3, as DNA: TGCGCCAGCAGCCGTAACAATGAGCAGTTCTTC.

This clonotype was counted a few times. As DNA, the CDR3 is TGTGCCAGCAGCTTTGGACAGGGGAGGGCTGAAGCTTTCTTT. This encodes CASSFGQGRAEAFF. The chain combines TRBV5-6 with TRBJ1-1; 9 bases agree with TRBD1. Germline CDR1 and CDR2: SGHDT and YYEEEE. Trimming at V came to 2 bases and at J to 6 bases, leaving 5 bases not matched to a gene. The CDR3 consists of 14 residues.

The chain uses TRBV7-9 and TRBJ2-3; 11 bases align to TRBD1. The CDR3 contains 16 residues. Germline-derived CDR1 and CDR2 are SEHNR and FQNEAQ (reference sequence). V gave up 3 bases and J gave up 6 bases; unmatched junction bases: 8. CDR3 coding DNA: TGTGCCAGCAGCTTGGGGACAGGGGGAGTGATTGATACGCAGTATTTT. Translation: CASSLGTGGVIDTQYF.

This clonotype was counted at least ten times. The V and J genes are TRBV29-1 and TRBJ2-1, with D possibly TRBD2 on 6 matching bases. There are 16 residues in the CDR3. The germline CDR1 and CDR2 sequences are SQVTM and ANQGSEA. The V gene lost 1 base and the J gene lost 2 bases, with 15 bases spanning the gap. The CDR3 loop is CSVEVRLAITYNEQFF. DNA for the CDR3: TGCAGCGTTGAAGTACGGCTAGCGATTACCTACAATGAGCAGTTCTTC.

This clonotype was seen more than once but under ten times. The chain has TRBV7-6 and TRBJ2-7, with no clear D. V shed 2 bases and J shed 4 bases, with 15 bases lying between them. Germline V gene sequence: CDR1 SGHVS, CDR2 FNYEAQ. This CDR3 is 15 amino acids long. The CDR3 loop reads CASSLNQVVYYEQYF. The CDR3, as DNA: TGTGCCAGCAGCTTAAACCAGGTGGTATATTACGAGCAGTACTTC.

The chain uses TRBV11-2 and TRBJ2-4; no clear D. This CDR3 comprises 15 residues. Germline V lookup: CDR1 SGHAT, CDR2 FQNNGV. Trimming left V 4 bases short and J 0 bases short, with 10 bases between. CDR3 protein: CASSSWELAKNIQYF. The CDR3 DNA reads TGTGCCAGCAGCTCCTGGGAACTAGCCAAAAACATTCAGTACTTC.

There are many counts of this clonotype. This chain links TRBV19 with TRBJ1-1; D is perhaps TRBD1 (5 bases). The length of the CDR3 is 15 residues. Deletions cut 4 bases from V and 8 bases from J, with 20 bases between. Germline CDR1 LNHDA, CDR2 SQIVND (reference sequence). CDR3 residues: CASSTRSKGPPEAFF. The DNA of the CDR3 is TGTGCCAGTAGTACGAGGTCAAAGGGGCCCCCCGAAGCTTTCTTT.

This clonotype came up a few times. J is TRBJ2-2 and V is TRBV27; D is unclear. Germline V gives CDR1 MNHEY, CDR2 SMNVEV (reference sequence). The ends were cut back, 1 base at V and 3 bases at J, with 9 bases in the middle. This CDR3 is 15 amino acids long. CDR3 region: CASSLLGLDTGELFF. CDR3 DNA: TGTGCCAGCAGTTTATTGGGGTTGGACACCGGGGAGCTGTTTTTT.

In its sample, this clonotype was seen a few times. This chain uses TRBV28 with TRBJ2-6; TRBD2 might be the D (6 bases). In germline, CDR1 is MDHEN, CDR2 SYDVKM. CDR3 length: 18 amino acids. Trimming took off 6 bases at V and 6 bases at J, with 24 bases between the two ends. The CDR3 sequence is CASSPPTWPRLEANVLTF. The CDR3 nucleotides read TGTGCCAGCAGCCCCCCAACCTGGCCTAGACTAGAGGCCAACGTCCTGACTTTC.

Ten or more counts support this clonotype. The DNA of the CDR3 is TGCAGCGTTGAAGGCCTCCTGAACACTGAAGCTTTCTTT. It specifies CSVEGLLNTEAFF. This chain connects TRBV29-1 to TRBJ1-1, with unresolved D. CDR1 and CDR2 from the germline V gene are SQVTM and ANQGSEA. Trimming cost V 1 base and J 0 bases, with 6 bases left between them. The CDR3 runs 13 residues.

This clonotype was seen many times. This rearrangement joins TRBV5-6 to TRBJ1-1; D not certain. The CDR3 covers 16 residues. Trimming removed 1 base at V and 0 bases at J, with 13 bases between. Germline assignment: CDR1 SGHDT and CDR2 YYEEEE. The CDR3 DNA reads as TGTGCCAGCAGCTTGTACGGGGATAAAATGAACACTGAAGCTTTCTTT. Protein sequence: CASSLYGDKMNTEAFF.

This clonotype occurred many times. This rearrangement joins TRBV7-9 to TRBJ1-1; 10 bases align to TRBD1. The CDR3 length is 15 residues. After removal of 6 bases from V and 0 bases from J, the junction contained 4 bases not matched to a gene. Germline CDR1 is SEHNR and CDR2 is FQNEAQ (reference sequence). The CDR3 loop is CASSRTGGVNTEAFF. CDR3 nucleotide sequence: TGTGCCAGCAGTAGGACAGGGGGTGTGAACACTGAAGCTTTCTTT. The full variable domain, rest sourced from reference TRBV7-9 and TRBJ1-1, is DTGVSQNPRHKITKRGQNVTFRCDPISEHNRLYWYRQTLGQGPEFLTYFQNEAQLEKSRLLSDRFSAERPKGSFSTLEIQRTEQGDSAMYLCASSRTGGVNTEAFFGQGTRLTVV.

Ten or more counts support this clonotype. V is TRBV20-1 and J is TRBJ2-7; D may be TRBD2 (5 bases). CDR1 and CDR2 from the germline V gene are DFQATT and SNEGSKA (reference sequence). Trimming took 0 bases from V and 2 from J, leaving 8 bases between them. The CDR3 has 13 residues. The chain's CDR3 is CSARDGETYEQYF. The CDR3 DNA sequence: TGCAGTGCTAGAGATGGGGAGACCTACGAGCAGTACTTC.

The rearrangement joins TRBV7-2 to TRBJ2-1, with TRBD2 identical over 7 bases. This CDR3 has 13 amino acids. With V trimmed by 5 bases and J by 7 bases, 5 bases remained unmatched. CDR1 and CDR2 from the germline V gene are SGHTA and FQGNSA. Written as DNA, the CDR3 is TGTGCCAGCAGCCCGGGACTAATGAATGAGCAGTTCTTC. It yields the protein CASSPGLMNEQFF.

This clonotype occurred many times. The chain combines TRBV7-6 with TRBJ2-1; D remains unclear. Germline CDR1 SGHVS, CDR2 FNYEAQ. The CDR3 sequence is 14 residues long. V lost 7 bases and J lost 9, with 19 bases in between. In DNA, the CDR3 is TGTGCCAGCACCCCGGGCGGTAGCTATAGTGAGCAGTTCTTC. This encodes CASTPGGSYSEQFF.

To note about this clonotype: A read error is possible here, since a much larger clone lies one base away. This CDR3 is missing its conserved last phenylalanine or tryptophan, likely due to a read error. The chain links TRBV11-2 to TRBJ1-5, with D unresolved. The CDR3 is made up of 14 amino acids. The germline V and J ends were trimmed by 1 base and 0 bases, with 4 bases remaining between them. Germline assignment: CDR1 SGHAT and CDR2 FQNNGV. The CDR3 DNA is TGTGCCAGCAGCTTAGCTAGTAGCAATCAGCCCCAGCATATT. It specifies CASSLASSNQPQHI.